A selection of T cell receptor beta chains follows, all from one sample in a study of somatic mutations in cytotoxic T cells in rheumatoid arthritis. Libraries were prepared by immunoSEQ multiplex PCR; TCRdb keeps only in-frame clonotypes and omits some of them. Of around 13,000 clones in the sample, about four fifths are singletons; the top ten hold 20% to 25%. Sequenced material: CD8+ T cells sorted from blood. The receptors stem from an adult with rheumatoid arthritis. Each CDR3 is given with its conserved first and last residue. A D gene is named only where the DNA matches it firmly. Clone sizes are given selectively: once, few, many, or a class where the clone is expanded.

v_gene: TRBV7-8
len: 13
abundance: few
d_gene: .
j_gene: TRBJ2-7
CDR3nt: TGTGCCAGCAGCTTAGGGGGAACCTACGAGCAGTACTTC
CDR3aa: CASSLGGTYEQYF

v_gene: TRBV7-9
len: 16
abundance: few
d_gene: TRBD2
j_gene: TRBJ2-3
CDR3nt: TGTGCCAGCAGCACGGCGACTAGCGGGAGCACAGATACGCAGTATTTT
CDR3aa: CASSTATSGSTDTQYF

v_gene: TRBV30
len: 14
abundance: few
d_gene: TRBD1
j_gene: TRBJ1-5
CDR3nt: TGTGCCTGGAGTCTCAGACAGGGAGAGCAGCCCCAGCATTTT
CDR3aa: CAWSLRQGEQPQHF

v_gene: TRBV27
len: 16
abundance: .
d_gene: TRBD1
j_gene: TRBJ1-2
CDR3nt: TGTGCCAGCAGTCAACCCAATGGACAGGGCGTTCTGGGCTACACCTTC
CDR3aa: CASSQPNGQGVLGYTF

v_gene: TRBV15
len: 15
abundance: .
d_gene: .
j_gene: TRBJ1-4
CDR3nt: TGTGCCACCAGCAGACATAGGGCAACTAATGAAAAACTGTTTTTT
CDR3aa: CATSRHRATNEKLFF

v_gene: TRBV11-3
len: 12
abundance: once
d_gene: .
j_gene: TRBJ1-1
CDR3nt: TGTGCCAGCAGCCCCGGGTTGGTCGAAGCTTTCTTT
CDR3aa: CASSPGLVEAFF

v_gene: TRBV28
len: 13
abundance: .
d_gene: TRBD2
j_gene: TRBJ2-4
CDR3nt: TGTGCCAGCAGAAAGTCTAGCGGAAACATTCAGTACTTC
CDR3aa: CASRKSSGNIQYF

v_gene: TRBV10-3
len: 14
abundance: few
d_gene: .
j_gene: TRBJ1-2
CDR3nt: TGTGCCATTGACGACAGGCCCGACAACTATGGCTACACCTTC
CDR3aa: CAIDDRPDNYGYTF

v_gene: TRBV10-2
len: 14
abundance: few
d_gene: TRBD1
j_gene: TRBJ1-1
CDR3nt: TGCGCCAGCAGGGGGACAGTCGGGGACACTGAAGCTTTCTTT
CDR3aa: CASRGTVGDTEAFF

v_gene: TRBV9
len: 17
abundance: .
d_gene: TRBD2
j_gene: TRBJ2-1
CDR3nt: TGTGCCAGCAGCGTAGAAGGACTAGCGGGATCCTACAATGAGCAGTTCTTC
CDR3aa: CASSVEGLAGSYNEQFF

v_gene: TRBV7-6
len: 15
abundance: .
d_gene: .
j_gene: TRBJ2-1
CDR3nt: TGTGCCAGCAGCCCGGGAGATAATTCCTACAATGAGCAGTTCTTC
CDR3aa: CASSPGDNSYNEQFF

v_gene: TRBV10-3
len: 16
abundance: once
d_gene: TRBD1
j_gene: TRBJ2-7
CDR3nt: TGTGCCATCTCAAACGGACAGGGCCCCACAGCTGACGAGCAGTACTTC
CDR3aa: CAISNGQGPTADEQYF

v_gene: TRBV19
len: 15
abundance: .
d_gene: .
j_gene: TRBJ2-2
CDR3nt: TGTGCCAGTAGTATAGGAACCCAGTGGACCGGGGAGCTGTTTTTT
CDR3aa: CASSIGTQWTGELFF

v_gene: TRBV9
len: 15
abundance: .
d_gene: TRBD1
j_gene: TRBJ1-4
CDR3nt: TGTGCCAGCAGCGTCGGACAGGGGCCTAATGAAAAACTGTTTTTT
CDR3aa: CASSVGQGPNEKLFF

v_gene: TRBV5-1
len: 14
abundance: .
d_gene: TRBD1
j_gene: TRBJ1-1
CDR3nt: TGCGCCAGCAGCCGCGGACAGGGGAACACTGAAGCTTTCTTT
CDR3aa: CASSRGQGNTEAFF

v_gene: TRBV27
len: 14
abundance: .
d_gene: .
j_gene: TRBJ2-7
CDR3nt: TGTGCCAGCAGTTATCGTAGGGGGACCTACGAGCAGTACTTC
CDR3aa: CASSYRRGTYEQYF

v_gene: TRBV4-1
len: 15
abundance: .
d_gene: .
j_gene: TRBJ2-7
CDR3nt: TGCGCCAGCAGCCAAGCAGCTACCTCCTCCTACGAGCAGTACTTC
CDR3aa: CASSQAATSSYEQYF

v_gene: TRBV13
len: 12
abundance: .
d_gene: .
j_gene: TRBJ2-7
CDR3nt: TGTGCCAGCAGCTCTAATTACTACGAGCAGTACTTC
CDR3aa: CASSSNYYEQYF

v_gene: TRBV6-1
len: 15
abundance: .
d_gene: TRBD1
j_gene: TRBJ2-6
CDR3nt: TGTGCCAGCAGTGGGACAGGGGCGGGGGCCAACGTCCTGACTTTC
CDR3aa: CASSGTGAGANVLTF

v_gene: TRBV6-5
len: 15
abundance: .
d_gene: TRBD2
j_gene: TRBJ2-7
CDR3nt: TGTGCCAGCAGTCAGGGACTAGCGGGTACTTACGAGCAGTACTTC
CDR3aa: CASSQGLAGTYEQYF

v_gene: TRBV19
len: 15
abundance: .
d_gene: .
j_gene: TRBJ2-2
CDR3nt: TGTGCCAGTAGTATAGAAGGCATCTACACCGGGGAGCTGTTTTTT
CDR3aa: CASSIEGIYTGELFF

v_gene: TRBV7-9
len: 15
abundance: .
d_gene: TRBD1
j_gene: TRBJ1-2
CDR3nt: TGTGCCAGCAGCCCCCAGGGGGGGGTTAACTATGGCTACACCTTC
CDR3aa: CASSPQGGVNYGYTF

v_gene: TRBV10-2
len: 15
abundance: .
d_gene: TRBD2
j_gene: TRBJ2-7
CDR3nt: TGCGCCAGCAGGGATCCGGGACTAGCGCAGTCCGAGCAGTACTTC
CDR3aa: CASRDPGLAQSEQYF

v_gene: TRBV7-5
len: 15
abundance: few
d_gene: .
j_gene: TRBJ1-2
CDR3nt: TGTGCCAGAACCGAGGGGTGGGACAGCCACTATGGCTACACCTTC
CDR3aa: CARTEGWDSHYGYTF

v_gene: TRBV5-4
len: 14
abundance: .
d_gene: .
j_gene: TRBJ1-1
CDR3nt: TGTGCCAGCAACGAATTTTTGTTGGACACTGAAGCTTTCTTT
CDR3aa: CASNEFLLDTEAFF

v_gene: TRBV5-4
len: 16
abundance: .
d_gene: .
j_gene: TRBJ2-7
CDR3nt: TGTGCCAGCAGCCCCTGGGAAGAGGGGGGTCTCTACGAGCAGTACTTC
CDR3aa: CASSPWEEGGLYEQYF

v_gene: TRBV4-1
len: 17
abundance: .
d_gene: TRBD2
j_gene: TRBJ2-5
CDR3nt: TGCGCCAGCAGCCAAGAGATGAGCGGGAGGGCAGGGGAGACCCAGTACTTC
CDR3aa: CASSQEMSGRAGETQYF

v_gene: TRBV9
len: 16
abundance: .
d_gene: TRBD2
j_gene: TRBJ2-2
CDR3nt: TGTGCCAGCAGTCGCGGGGGGACACTAAACACCGGGGAGCTGTTTTTT
CDR3aa: CASSRGGTLNTGELFF

v_gene: TRBV27
len: 13
abundance: .
d_gene: .
j_gene: TRBJ2-3
CDR3nt: TGTGCCAGCAGTTTTAGAGGGACAGATACGCAGTATTTT
CDR3aa: CASSFRGTDTQYF

v_gene: TRBV14
len: 13
abundance: .
d_gene: .
j_gene: TRBJ1-5
CDR3nt: TGTGCCAGCAGCCTCGGGGGTTTGGGGCCCCAGCATTTT
CDR3aa: CASSLGGLGPQHF

v_gene: TRBV4-1
len: 18
abundance: .
d_gene: .
j_gene: TRBJ2-2
CDR3nt: TGCGCCAGCAGCCGACCCCGGACGCCCTTCCCGAACACCGGGGAGCTGTTTTTT
CDR3aa: CASSRPRTPFPNTGELFF

v_gene: TRBV29-1
len: 14
abundance: .
d_gene: .
j_gene: TRBJ1-3
CDR3nt: TGCAGCGTTGAAGAGGACAGCTCTGGAAACACCATATATTTT
CDR3aa: CSVEEDSSGNTIYF

v_gene: TRBV4-1
len: 14
abundance: few
d_gene: TRBD1
j_gene: TRBJ1-2
CDR3nt: TGCGCCAGCAGCCAAGCCGGGACAGGGTACGGCTACACCTTC
CDR3aa: CASSQAGTGYGYTF

v_gene: TRBV9
len: 15
abundance: once
d_gene: .
j_gene: TRBJ2-7
CDR3nt: TGTGCCAGCAGCGAGGCCCCCCAGGGGGGCTACGAGCAGTACTTC
CDR3aa: CASSEAPQGGYEQYF

v_gene: TRBV7-7
len: 15
abundance: .
d_gene: .
j_gene: TRBJ2-1
CDR3nt: TGTGCTAGCAGCTTAGCGGCAGGTATATACAATGAGCAGTTCTTC
CDR3aa: CASSLAAGIYNEQFF

v_gene: TRBV6-1
len: 14
abundance: .
d_gene: TRBD2
j_gene: TRBJ2-4
CDR3nt: TGTGCCAGCACCCCCTTGGGACTAAAGGACATTCAGTACTTC
CDR3aa: CASTPLGLKDIQYF

v_gene: TRBV7-9
len: 15
abundance: .
d_gene: TRBD1
j_gene: TRBJ1-1
CDR3nt: TGTGCCAGCAGCCTACGGGACAGGGGGTTTCCTGAAGCTTTCTTT
CDR3aa: CASSLRDRGFPEAFF

v_gene: TRBV10-1
len: 16
abundance: once
d_gene: .
j_gene: TRBJ1-1
CDR3nt: TGCGCCAGCAGCGCTCTCCGGGACTCCCGAGGCACTGAAGCTTTCTTT
CDR3aa: CASSALRDSRGTEAFF

v_gene: TRBV30
len: 15
abundance: .
d_gene: TRBD2
j_gene: TRBJ2-2
CDR3nt: TGTGCCTGGAGTGTTTTAGCGGGAGACACCGGGGAGCTGTTTTTT
CDR3aa: CAWSVLAGDTGELFF

v_gene: TRBV30
len: 11
abundance: .
d_gene: .
j_gene: TRBJ2-3
CDR3nt: TGTGCCTGGAGTCTGACAGATACGCAGTATTTT
CDR3aa: CAWSLTDTQYF

v_gene: TRBV5-5
len: 14
abundance: once
d_gene: TRBD1
j_gene: TRBJ1-5
CDR3nt: TGTGCCAGCAGTCCGGACAGGGCCAATCAGCCCCAGCATTTT
CDR3aa: CASSPDRANQPQHF

v_gene: TRBV7-3
len: 14
abundance: .
d_gene: TRBD1
j_gene: TRBJ2-7
CDR3nt: TGTGCCAGCAGCCCCGGACAGGGGGTGTACGAGCAGTACTTC
CDR3aa: CASSPGQGVYEQYF

v_gene: TRBV4-1
len: 15
abundance: .
d_gene: .
j_gene: TRBJ1-2
CDR3nt: TGCGCCAGCAGCCAAGATGTAGTGGGGAGGTATGGCTACACCTTC
CDR3aa: CASSQDVVGRYGYTF

v_gene: TRBV19
len: 13
abundance: .
d_gene: .
j_gene: TRBJ1-2
CDR3nt: TGTGCCAGTACCCTTGGACGGTTCTATGGCTACACCTTC
CDR3aa: CASTLGRFYGYTF

v_gene: TRBV28
len: 20
abundance: .
d_gene: .
j_gene: TRBJ2-1
CDR3nt: TGTGCCAGCAGTTTCCCCCACCGAATCGACGGATGGGGCAATTACAATGAGCAGTTCTTC
CDR3aa: CASSFPHRIDGWGNYNEQFF

v_gene: TRBV21-1
len: 13
abundance: .
d_gene: .
j_gene: TRBJ2-3
CDR3nt: TGTGCCAGCAGCAAGCCCCAACTAGAAACGCAGTATTTT
CDR3aa: CASSKPQLETQYF

v_gene: TRBV27
len: 13
abundance: .
d_gene: .
j_gene: TRBJ1-4
CDR3nt: TGTGCCAGCAAACCCGGGGTCGGTGAAAAACTGTTTTTT
CDR3aa: CASKPGVGEKLFF

v_gene: TRBV11-3
len: 13
abundance: .
d_gene: TRBD1
j_gene: TRBJ2-7
CDR3nt: TGTGCCAGCAGCCGGGACAGTACCTACGAGCAGTACTTC
CDR3aa: CASSRDSTYEQYF